Following are 13 T cell receptor beta chains from one sample sequenced in a study of shared clonotypes between healthy human individuals. TCRdb keeps only in-frame clones here, not all; method: immunoSEQ multiplex PCR. The sample shows 780,000 or so clones, roughly two thirds of them seen only once. The sequenced material came from memory CD4+ T cells sorted from blood. Subset reported: CD45RA-negative fraction. Receptors were obtained from a woman in her thirties in good health.

The table lists this clone with many counts. This chain joins TRBV19 and TRBJ1-5, with TRBD1 identical over 8 bases. J gave up 3 bases and V 2 bases, and 6 bases lay outside the gene matches. Germline assignment: CDR1 LNHDA and CDR2 SQIVND (reference sequence). This CDR3 is built from 16 residues. In nucleotides, the CDR3 is TGTGCCAGTAGTATAAGGGGACAGGTGCTCAATCAGCCCCAGCATTTT. As protein: CASSIRGQVLNQPQHF.

This chain links TRBV7-8 with TRBJ2-2, with unresolved D. Trimming removed 1 base from V and 0 bases from J, with 6 bases in between. Per germline, CDR1 SGHVS and CDR2 FQNEAQ. The CDR3 loop spans 15 amino acids. The DNA for the CDR3 is TGTGCCAGCAGCTTAGACAGCACGAACACCGGGGAGCTGTTTTTT. It is translated as CASSLDSTNTGELFF.

This rearrangement joins TRBV5-1 to TRBJ1-3; a possible D gene is TRBD1 (5 bases). This CDR3 is built from 13 residues. Trimming took off 0 bases at V and 7 bases at J, with 8 bases between the two ends. Per germline, CDR1 SGHRS and CDR2 YFSETQ. The CDR3 DNA follows: TGCGCCAGCAGCTTGGAGGGGAAGAACACCATATATTTT. Its protein is CASSLEGKNTIYF.

The chain carries TRBV2 and TRBJ2-1; D gene ambiguous. This CDR3 comprises 15 residues. V lost 6 bases to trimming and J lost 2 bases, with 14 bases between them. The germline V gene encodes CDR1 SNHLY and CDR2 FYNNEI. The CDR3 region is CASSRGPAPYNEQFF. CDR3 DNA sequence: TGTGCCAGCAGCCGAGGCCCAGCCCCCTACAATGAGCAGTTCTTC.

This chain uses TRBV5-6 with TRBJ2-2, with TRBD1 identical over 10 bases. Germline V gives CDR1 SGHDT, CDR2 YYEEEE. This CDR3 spans 16 amino acids. V dropped 1 base and J dropped 4; count of bases not matched to a gene: 4. The CDR3 bases are TGTGCCAGCAGCTTGCTTGGGACAGGGGTCACCGGGGAGCTGTTTTTT. Its translation: CASSLLGTGVTGELFF.

The chain links TRBV28 to TRBJ1-1, with unresolved D. The CDR3 totals 10 residues. V gave up 5 bases and J gave up 4 bases, with 2 bases separating them. CDR1 is MDHEN, CDR2 SYDVKM, per germline. This CDR3 is CASSPTEAFF. In DNA form, the CDR3 reads TGTGCCAGCAGTCCCACTGAAGCTTTCTTT.

The CDR3 DNA is TGTGCCAGCGAGGGCTACTCTGGAAACACCATATATTTT. Its protein product is CASEGYSGNTIYF. This chain joins TRBV2 and TRBJ1-3; D call uncertain. Germline CDR1 SNHLY, CDR2 FYNNEI. This CDR3 comprises 13 residues. Trimming stripped 8 bases from V and 0 bases from J, with 8 bases between.

The CDR3 sequence: CASNLWGGNTDTQYF. The CDR3 bases are TGTGCCAGCAACCTATGGGGGGGTAACACAGATACGCAGTATTTT. The chain combines TRBV21-1 with TRBJ2-3; the tabulated D call, TRBD2, remains unverified against the DNA. TRBV21-1 is given as a pseudogene. The CDR3 is 15 residues long.

This chain joins TRBV29-1 and TRBJ1-2; TRBD1 matches 10 bases. Germline lookup yields CDR1 SQVTM and CDR2 ANQGSEA. The CDR3 totals 14 residues. V lost 2 bases and J lost 8; bases outside the gene matches: 8. This chain's CDR3 is CSVENRQGAVGYTF. The CDR3 region has the DNA TGCAGCGTTGAAAACCGACAGGGGGCGGTGGGCTACACCTTC.

The chain carries TRBV30 and TRBJ1-1; TRBD1 is a possible D gene (6 bases). Germline lookup yields CDR1 GTSNPN and CDR2 SVGIG (reference sequence). The ends were cut back, 4 bases at V and 8 bases at J, with 17 bases in the middle. The CDR3 is 13 residues long. The CDR3 DNA reads as TGTGCCTGGAACGGTGTAGGGGACAAAGAAGCTTTCTTT. Translation: CAWNGVGDKEAFF.

As regards this clone: Other DNA sequences from this sample encode an identical CDR3 as well. This chain connects TRBV7-2 to TRBJ1-4; D gene uncertain. V was clipped by 2 bases and J by 5 bases, with 9 bases between them. Germline loops: CDR1 SGHTA, CDR2 FQGNSA. This CDR3 region has 14 residues. The CDR3 bases are TGTGCCAGCAGCTTACGGCGGACGAATGAAAAACTGTTTTTT. This gives the protein CASSLRRTNEKLFF. Complete variable domain (other parts from reference TRBV7-2 and TRBJ1-4): GAGVSQSPSNKVTEKGKDVELRCDPISGHTALYWYRQSLGQGLEFLIYFQGNSAPDKSGLPSDRFSAERTGGSVSTLTIQRTQQEDSAVYLCASSLRRTNEKLFFGSGTQLSVL.

The chain combines TRBV5-1 with TRBJ2-4; TRBD2 is a possible D gene (7 bases). Germline CDR1 SGHRS, CDR2 YFSETQ. Trimming removed 7 bases at V and 7 bases at J, with 24 bases between. This CDR3 spans 16 amino acids. CDR3 protein: CASSRGGRAGKNIQYF. DNA of the CDR3: TGCGCCAGCTCCAGGGGTGGGAGGGCCGGGAAGAACATTCAGTACTTC.

This clone occurred many times. The chain is built from TRBV7-9 and TRBJ2-3; maybe TRBD1 (5 bases). V was shortened by 5 bases and J by 6 bases, with 18 bases between the two germline ends. This CDR3 is built from 15 residues. Germline V gene lookup returns CDR1 SEHNR and CDR2 FQNEAQ (reference sequence). CDR3 DNA: TGTGCCAGCAGCCTACCTGGGGCCAGGGCGGATACGCAGTATTTT. Its protein is CASSLPGARADTQYF. Looking up the rest from reference TRBV7-9 and TRBJ2-3 gives the full variable domain: DTGVSQNPRHKITKRGQNVTFRCDPISEHNRLYWYRQTLGQGPEFLTYFQNEAQLEKSRLLSDRFSAERPKGSFSTLEIQRTEQGDSAMYLCASSLPGARADTQYFGPGTRLTVL.